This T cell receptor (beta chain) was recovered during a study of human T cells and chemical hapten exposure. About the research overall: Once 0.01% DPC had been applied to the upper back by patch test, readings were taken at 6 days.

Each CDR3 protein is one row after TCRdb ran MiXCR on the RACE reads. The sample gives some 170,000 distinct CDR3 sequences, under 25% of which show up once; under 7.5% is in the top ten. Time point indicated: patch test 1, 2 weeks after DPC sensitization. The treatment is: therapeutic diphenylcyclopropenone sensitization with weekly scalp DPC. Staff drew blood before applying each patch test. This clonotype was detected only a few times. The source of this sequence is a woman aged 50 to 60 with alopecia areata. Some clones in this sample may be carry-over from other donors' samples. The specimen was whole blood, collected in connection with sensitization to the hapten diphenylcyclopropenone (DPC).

CDR3 residues: CASSVDGGSGTEAFF. The CDR3 nucleotides are TGTGCCAGCAGCGTAGATGGGGGATCTGGCACTGAAGCTTTCTTT. The chain recombines TRBV9 with TRBJ1-1; D may be TRBD1 (5 bases). The length of the CDR3 is 15 residues. Germline values: CDR1 SGDLS, CDR2 YYNGEE. V gave up 0 bases and J gave up 4 bases, with 13 bases separating them.